Below are 29 T cell receptor beta chains sequenced from a single sample in a study of T cells after yellow fever vaccination. In TCRdb, the 5' RACE reads were re-called with MiXCR into one record per CDR3 protein. Of a few hundred thousand distinct CDR3 sequences in the sample, 9.5% to 15% were seen once. This sample comprised CD4+ T cells sorted from PBMCs, obtained 15 days after the yellow fever booster vaccination. Source of these receptors: a man aged 18 to 29 who received the YFV17D yellow fever vaccine.

The V call is TRBV7-6, the J call TRBJ2-5; perhaps TRBD2 as D (6 bases). CDR3 size: 14 residues. Germline loops: CDR1 SGHVS, CDR2 FNYEAQ. The V end was cut by 5 bases, the J end by 2 bases, with 12 bases between. The CDR3 region is CASSGWDLQETQYF. As DNA, the CDR3 is TGTGCCAGCAGCGGTTGGGACTTGCAAGAGACCCAGTACTTC.

The rearrangement uses TRBV5-1 and TRBJ1-2; no clear D gene. The V and J ends lost 4 bases and 1 base respectively, with 11 bases between them. CDR3 length equals 14 residues. From germline, CDR1 is SGHRS and CDR2 YFSETQ. The CDR3 DNA reads TGCGCCAGCAGCCAGACGGTTGTTAACTATGGCTACACCTTC. Translation: CASSQTVVNYGYTF.

This chain links TRBV18 with TRBJ2-1, with D hard to call. This CDR3 is 14 amino acids long. Trimming pared 3 bases from V and 2 bases from J, leaving 8 bases between. Germline V gives CDR1 KGHSH, CDR2 LQKENI. CDR3 sequence (DNA): TGTGCCAGCTCACCCCGAGACACCTACAATGAGCAGTTCTTC. Protein sequence: CASSPRDTYNEQFF.

This clonotype was seen more than once but under ten times. The chain combines TRBV30 with TRBJ1-5, with D tentatively TRBD1 (5 bases). Germline V gives CDR1 GTSNPN, CDR2 SVGIG (reference sequence). With 4 bases removed from V and 4 bases from J, the gap between germline ends came to 11 bases. The CDR3 extends over 13 amino acids. CDR3 nucleotides: TGTGCCTGGAATGGAAGGGGTAATCAGCCCCAGCATTTT. Protein product: CAWNGRGNQPQHF.

This clonotype came up a few times. The rearrangement links TRBV19 to TRBJ2-1; 7 positions agree with TRBD2. CDR1 and CDR2 (germline): LNHDA, SQIVND (reference sequence). With V trimmed by 6 bases and J by 8 bases, 13 bases remained unmatched. The CDR3 contains 15 residues. For the CDR3, the DNA is TGTGCCAGTAGCGATCCACCGGGGGGTGGGGATGAGCAGTTCTTC. It specifies CASSDPPGGGDEQFF.

This clonotype was seen repeatedly, ten times or more. The chain couples TRBV5-1 to TRBJ2-2, with a possible D match to TRBD1 (6 bases). The CDR3 covers 15 residues. Germline loops: CDR1 SGHRS, CDR2 YFSETQ. V dropped 7 bases and J dropped 4 bases, with 17 bases sitting between them. CDR3 amino acids: CASLSFGGGTGELFF. For the CDR3, the DNA is TGCGCCAGCCTGTCCTTTGGGGGCGGCACCGGGGAGCTGTTTTTT.

The chain joins TRBV7-9 to TRBJ1-2; D is unresolved. Germline V gives CDR1 SEHNR, CDR2 FQNEAQ (reference sequence). The CDR3 length is 12 residues. Trimming cost V 7 bases and J 6 bases, with 12 bases left between them. The CDR3 sequence: CASTYLWDGYTF. The CDR3 DNA reads as TGTGCCAGCACCTACCTGTGGGATGGCTACACCTTC.

This clonotype has more than one count but fewer than ten. The chain employs TRBV27 and TRBJ2-2; D is uncertain. This CDR3 is built from 15 residues. Trimming left V 3 bases short and J 1 base short, with 9 bases between. CDR1 and CDR2 from the germline V gene are MNHEY and SMNVEV (reference sequence). CDR3 DNA: TGTGCCAGCAGTTTGTCTCCGGGGAACACCGGGGAGCTGTTTTTT. It yields the protein CASSLSPGNTGELFF.

The sample holds many counts of this clonotype. The V gene is TRBV12-3 or TRBV12-4, the J gene TRBJ2-6; D ambiguous. With 4 bases removed from V and 0 bases from J, the gap between germline ends came to 7 bases. The CDR3 totals 15 residues. CDR3 loop: CASSSRISGANVLTF. CDR3 bases: TGTGCCAGCAGTTCCCGTATCTCTGGGGCCAACGTCCTGACTTTC.

This clonotype has a handful of counts. This chain uses TRBV7-6 with TRBJ1-1; D ambiguous. The V end was cut by 5 bases, the J end by 0 bases, with 16 bases between. The CDR3 runs to 16 residues. Germline loops: CDR1 SGHVS, CDR2 FNYEAQ. This CDR3 is CASSVQGSAVNTEAFF. CDR3 nucleotide sequence: TGTGCCAGCAGCGTCCAAGGATCGGCGGTGAACACTGAAGCTTTCTTT.

At least ten counts were recorded for this clonotype. The gene calls are TRBV27 and TRBJ1-5; possibly TRBD1 for D (5 bases). This CDR3 has 15 residues. Germline-derived CDR1 and CDR2 are MNHEY and SMNVEV (reference sequence). Trimming took 2 bases from V and 2 from J, leaving 10 bases between them. CDR3 region: CASSLRGGGNQPQHF. The DNA for the CDR3 is TGTGCCAGCAGTTTACGGGGGGGTGGCAATCAGCCCCAGCATTTT.

This chain uses TRBV28 with TRBJ2-7; 10 nucleotides line up with TRBD1. Per germline, CDR1 MDHEN and CDR2 SYDVKM. The CDR3 is 13 residues long. Trimming took 10 bases from V and 4 from J; bases not matched to a gene: 7. The CDR3 nucleotides read TGTGCCACCGAGACAGGGGGCGCGTACGAGCAGTACGTC. It is translated as CATETGGAYEQYV.

This clonotype has ten or more counts. This rearrangement joins TRBV11-2 to TRBJ2-1, with 8 positions matching TRBD2. Germline loops: CDR1 SGHAT, CDR2 FQNNGV. The CDR3 runs to 14 residues. Trimming removed 5 bases from V and 6 bases from J; junction bases left unmatched: 6. The CDR3 bases are TGTGCCAGCAGCCCCTTCGGGACTAGCAATGAGCAGTTCTTC. Translation gives CASSPFGTSNEQFF.

The chain couples TRBV4-3 to TRBJ2-5; 8 bases agree with TRBD2. The CDR3 covers 18 residues. Per the germline V gene, CDR1 is LGHNA and CDR2 is YSLEER. After removal of 4 bases from V and 1 base from J, the junction contained 14 bases not matched to a gene. This CDR3 reads CASSLMGVGGGLQETQYF. The DNA of the CDR3 is TGCGCCAGCAGCCTCATGGGGGTAGGCGGGGGGCTCCAAGAGACCCAGTACTTC.

This clonotype was observed a single time. The chain employs TRBV7-2 and TRBJ1-1; 7 bases map to TRBD1. The CDR3 length is 15 residues. V lost 3 bases to trimming and J lost 2 bases; unmatched junction nucleotides: 6. The V gene's germline CDR1 is SGHTA and CDR2 FQGNSA. In nucleotides, the CDR3 is TGTGCCAGCAGCTTCTTGACAGGGCTAAACACTGAAGCTTTCTTT. Residues: CASSFLTGLNTEAFF. Complete variable domain (other parts from reference TRBV7-2 and TRBJ1-1): GAGVSQSPSNKVTEKGKDVELRCDPISGHTALYWYRQSLGQGLEFLIYFQGNSAPDKSGLPSDRFSAERTGGSVSTLTIQRTQQEDSAVYLCASSFLTGLNTEAFFGQGTRLTVV.

This chain connects TRBV28 to TRBJ2-5; D is unclear. Germline V gene lookup returns CDR1 MDHEN and CDR2 SYDVKM. The V and J ends lost 6 bases and 5 bases respectively, with 13 bases between them. The length of the CDR3 is 13 residues. The CDR3 DNA reads as TGTGCCAGCAGCTTCCCTCCCCGCGAGACCCAGTACTTC. Amino acid sequence: CASSFPPRETQYF.

Many counts were recorded for this clonotype. The chain carries TRBV5-6 and TRBJ1-1, with 7 bases fitting TRBD1. The CDR3 runs 16 residues. The germline V gene has CDR1 SGHDT and CDR2 YYEEEE. The V gene end was trimmed by 4 bases and the J gene end by 3 bases; junction bases not matched to a gene: 12. CDR3 DNA: TGTGCCAGCAGCCCCGACGGGGGCACAGGGGACACTGAAGCTTTCTTT. Translating gives CASSPDGGTGDTEAFF. Looking up the rest from reference TRBV5-6 and TRBJ1-1 gives the full variable domain: DAGVTQSPTHLIKTRGQQVTLRCSPKSGHDTVSWYQQALGQGPQFIFQYYEEEERQRGNFPDRFSGHQFPNYSSELNVNALLLGDSALYLCASSPDGGTGDTEAFFGQGTRLTVV.

The chain carries TRBV4-3 and TRBJ2-3; 9 nucleotides align to TRBD1. J was trimmed by 5 bases and V by 2 bases; bases with no gene match: 5. Germline V gene sequence: CDR1 LGHNA, CDR2 YSLEER. CDR3 size: 15 residues. The CDR3 region is CASSQTDRGGDTQYF. DNA for the CDR3: TGCGCCAGCAGCCAAACGGACAGGGGAGGAGATACGCAGTATTTT.

This clonotype was seen a handful of times. The J gene is TRBJ1-2, the V gene TRBV6-1; D remains unclear. The germline CDR1 and CDR2 sequences are MNHNS and SASEGT. This CDR3 has 15 amino acids. V lost 0 bases and J lost 4, with 12 bases in between. DNA for the CDR3: TGTGCCAGCAGTGAAGCGGGAACCGGAGGCTATGGCTACACCTTC. Translated: CASSEAGTGGYGYTF.

This clonotype was counted only a few times. The CDR3 loop is CASSQEYRGDYGYTF. In DNA form, the CDR3 reads TGTGCCAGCAGCCAAGAATACAGGGGAGACTATGGCTACACCTTC. V is TRBV4-2 and J is TRBJ1-2, with 7 bases aligning to TRBD1. V dropped 0 bases and J dropped 3; count of bases not matched to a gene: 4. The germline V gene has CDR1 LGHNA and CDR2 YNFKEQ. The CDR3 length is 15 residues.

The sample holds a few counts of this clonotype. CDR3 sequence reads: CASSLLVSFDNEQFF. CDR3 sequence (DNA): TGTGCCAGCAGCTTACTAGTTTCCTTTGACAATGAGCAGTTCTTC. The rearrangement joins TRBV7-2 to TRBJ2-1; no clear D gene. Trimming removed 2 bases from V and 5 bases from J, with 13 bases in between. CDR1 is SGHTA, CDR2 FQGNSA, per germline. The CDR3 has 15 residues.

This chain connects TRBV14 to TRBJ1-1, with D unclear. This CDR3 is 13 amino acids long. The germline gives CDR1 SGHDN, CDR2 FVKESK. V shed 6 bases and J shed 2 bases, with 10 bases lying between them. The CDR3 DNA follows: TGTGCCAGCAGGGTAACGAGTAACACTGAAGCTTTCTTT. Amino acid sequence: CASRVTSNTEAFF.

The chain is built from TRBV6-2 or TRBV6-3 and TRBJ2-5, with 7 nucleotides matching TRBD1. With 7 bases clipped from V and 1 base from J, the junction kept 9 bases outside the gene matches. The CDR3 extends over 15 amino acids. Per germline, CDR1 MNHEY and CDR2 SVGEGT. The CDR3 here is CASTPFWDSQETQYF. The CDR3 DNA sequence: TGTGCCAGCACCCCCTTTTGGGACAGCCAAGAGACCCAGTACTTC.

The gene calls are TRBV25-1 and TRBJ2-7; D is perhaps TRBD2 (5 bases). In germline, CDR1 is MGHDK, CDR2 SYGVNS. The CDR3 is made up of 13 amino acids. V was shortened by 4 bases and J by 2 bases, with 9 bases between the two germline ends. DNA for the CDR3: TGTGCCAGCAGTGCCACCGGGGCCTACGAGCAGTACGTC. Translation: CASSATGAYEQYV.

This clonotype was seen only a few times. J is TRBJ2-5 and V is TRBV12-5; D call uncertain. The CDR3 contains 13 residues. CDR1 and CDR2 (germline): LGHNT, FRNRAP. V gave up 7 bases and J gave up 5 bases, with 14 bases separating them. CDR3 loop: CASASQTRETQYF. The CDR3, as DNA: TGTGCTAGTGCCTCCCAGACCCGGGAGACCCAGTACTTC.

In its sample, this clonotype was seen a few times. The chain combines TRBV20-1 with TRBJ2-2; TRBD2 matches at 7 bases. With V trimmed by 5 bases and J by 2 bases, 11 bases remained unmatched. Germline V gene lookup returns CDR1 DFQATT and CDR2 SNEGSKA (reference sequence). This CDR3 has 16 amino acids. The CDR3 loop reads CSAPRTRRSNTGELFF. CDR3 nucleotide sequence: TGCAGTGCTCCCCGGACTAGGAGATCAAACACCGGGGAGCTGTTTTTT.

This clonotype was seen more than once but under ten times. This chain uses TRBV5-1 with TRBJ2-3; D ambiguous. CDR1 is SGHRS and CDR2 is YFSETQ in the germline V gene. V shed 2 bases and J shed 4 bases, with 17 bases lying between them. This CDR3 has 16 amino acids. CDR3 sequence (DNA): TGCGCCAGCAGCTTCTTACCGGGCCTGGTGGCAGATACGCAGTATTTT. Translating it yields CASSFLPGLVADTQYF. Using reference TRBV5-1 and TRBJ2-3 for the parts outside the CDR3, the full variable domain is KAGVTQTPRYLIKTRGQQVTLSCSPISGHRSVSWYQQTPGQGLQFLFEYFSETQRNKGNFPGRFSGRQFSNSRSEMNVSTLELGDSALYLCASSFLPGLVADTQYFGPGTRLTVL.

The V and J genes are TRBV6-6 and TRBJ2-7; 11 bases fit TRBD2. The J segment lost 2 bases and the V segment lost 10 bases, leaving 7 bases of the junction unmatched. This CDR3 has 14 amino acids. Germline CDR1 and CDR2: MNHNY and SVGAGI (reference sequence). CDR3 DNA: TGTGCCACGAAAGGACTAGCGGGCCCCTACGAGCAGTACGTC. It yields the protein CATKGLAGPYEQYV.

The chain carries TRBV20-1 and TRBJ2-1, with D possibly matching TRBD2 (6 bases). CDR3 length equals 16 residues. V dropped 2 bases and J dropped 1 base, with 15 bases sitting between them. Germline-derived CDR1 and CDR2 are DFQATT and SNEGSKA (reference sequence). CDR3 sequence reads: CSARTPVGGSYNEQFF. CDR3 bases: TGCAGTGCTAGAACCCCGGTCGGGGGTTCCTACAATGAGCAGTTCTTC.